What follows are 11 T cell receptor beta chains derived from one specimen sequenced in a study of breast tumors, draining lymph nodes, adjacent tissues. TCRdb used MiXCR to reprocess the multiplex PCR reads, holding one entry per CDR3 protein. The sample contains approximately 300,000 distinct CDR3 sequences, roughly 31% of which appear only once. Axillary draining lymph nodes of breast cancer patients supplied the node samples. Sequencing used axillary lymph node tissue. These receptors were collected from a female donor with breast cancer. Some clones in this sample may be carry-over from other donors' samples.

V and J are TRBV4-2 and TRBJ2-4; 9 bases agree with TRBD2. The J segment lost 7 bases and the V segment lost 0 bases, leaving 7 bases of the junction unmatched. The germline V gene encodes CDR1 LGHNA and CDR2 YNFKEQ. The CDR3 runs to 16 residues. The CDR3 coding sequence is TGTGCCAGCAGCCAAGATCGGCTAGCGGGGACTAACATTCAGTACTTC. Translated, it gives CASSQDRLAGTNIQYF.

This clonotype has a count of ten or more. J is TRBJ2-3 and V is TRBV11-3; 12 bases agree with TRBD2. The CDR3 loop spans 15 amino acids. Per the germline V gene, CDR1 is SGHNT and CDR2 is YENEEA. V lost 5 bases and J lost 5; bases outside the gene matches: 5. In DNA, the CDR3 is TGTGCCAGCAGCAAGCTAGCGGGAGGGGAAGATACGCAGTATTTT. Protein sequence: CASSKLAGGEDTQYF.

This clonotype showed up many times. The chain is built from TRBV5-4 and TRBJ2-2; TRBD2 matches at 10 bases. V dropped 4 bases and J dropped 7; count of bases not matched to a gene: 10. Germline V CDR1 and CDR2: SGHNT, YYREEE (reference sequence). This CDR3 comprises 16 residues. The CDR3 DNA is TGTGCCAGCAGCCCGACTAGCGGGTATTCAGGCGGGGAGCTGTTTTTT. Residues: CASSPTSGYSGGELFF.

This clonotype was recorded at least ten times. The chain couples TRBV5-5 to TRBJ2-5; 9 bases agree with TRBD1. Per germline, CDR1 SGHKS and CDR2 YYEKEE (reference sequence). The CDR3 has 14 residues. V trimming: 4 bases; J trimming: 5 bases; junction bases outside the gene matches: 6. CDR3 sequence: CASSPTTGGETQYF. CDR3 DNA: TGTGCCAGCAGCCCCACGACAGGGGGTGAGACCCAGTACTTC.

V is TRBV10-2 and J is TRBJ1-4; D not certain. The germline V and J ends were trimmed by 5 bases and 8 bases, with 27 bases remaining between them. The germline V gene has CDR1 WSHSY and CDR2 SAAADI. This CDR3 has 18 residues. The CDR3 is CASSISGSRNKREEKLFF. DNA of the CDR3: TGCGCCAGCAGTATTAGCGGGAGCCGAAACAAAAGGGAGGAAAAACTGTTTTTT.

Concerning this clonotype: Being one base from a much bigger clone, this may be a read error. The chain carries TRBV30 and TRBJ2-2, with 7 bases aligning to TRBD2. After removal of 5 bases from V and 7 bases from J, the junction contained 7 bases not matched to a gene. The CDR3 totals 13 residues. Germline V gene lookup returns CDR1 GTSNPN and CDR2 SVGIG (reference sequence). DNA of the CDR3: TGTGCCTGGGGTCCCCTAGCGGACGGGGAGCTGTTTTTT. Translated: CAWGPLADGELFF.

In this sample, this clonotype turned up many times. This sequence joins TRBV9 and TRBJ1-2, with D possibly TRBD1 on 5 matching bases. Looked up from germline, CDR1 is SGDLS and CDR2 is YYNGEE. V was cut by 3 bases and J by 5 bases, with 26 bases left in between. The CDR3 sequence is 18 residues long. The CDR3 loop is CASSDMGGFGSLGYGYTF. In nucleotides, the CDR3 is TGTGCCAGCAGCGATATGGGGGGGTTCGGGTCCCTAGGGTATGGCTACACCTTC. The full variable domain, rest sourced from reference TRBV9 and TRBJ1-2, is DSGVTQTPKHLITATGQRVTLRCSPRSGDLSVYWYQQSLDQGLQFLIQYYNGEERAKGNILERFSAQQFPDLHSELNLSSLELGDSALYFCASSDMGGFGSLGYGYTFGSGTRLTVV.

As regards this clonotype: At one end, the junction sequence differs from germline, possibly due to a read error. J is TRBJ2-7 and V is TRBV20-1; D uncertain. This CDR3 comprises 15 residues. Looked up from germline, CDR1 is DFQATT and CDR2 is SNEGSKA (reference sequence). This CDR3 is CGASDSGRNSYEQYF. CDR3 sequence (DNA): TGCGGTGCCTCCGACTCTGGCAGGAACTCCTACGAGCAGTACTTC.

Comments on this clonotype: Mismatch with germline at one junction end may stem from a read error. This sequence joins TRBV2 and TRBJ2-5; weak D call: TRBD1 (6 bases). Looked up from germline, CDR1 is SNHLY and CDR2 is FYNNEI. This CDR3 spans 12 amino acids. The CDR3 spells CAGSERGETQYF. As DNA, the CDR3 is TGTGCCGGCAGTGAAAGGGGGGAGACCCAGTACTTC. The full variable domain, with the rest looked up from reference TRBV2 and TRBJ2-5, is EPEVTQTPSHQVTQMGQEVILRCVPISNHLYFYWYRQILGQKVEFLVSFYNNEISEKSEIFDDQFSVERPDGSNFTLKIRSTKLEDSAMYFCAGSERGETQYFGPGTRLLVL.

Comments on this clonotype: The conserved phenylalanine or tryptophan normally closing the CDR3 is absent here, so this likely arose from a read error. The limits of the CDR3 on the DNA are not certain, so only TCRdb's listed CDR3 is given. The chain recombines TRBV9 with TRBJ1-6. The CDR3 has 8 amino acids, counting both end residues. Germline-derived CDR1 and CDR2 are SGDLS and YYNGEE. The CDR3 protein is CASSTSLP.

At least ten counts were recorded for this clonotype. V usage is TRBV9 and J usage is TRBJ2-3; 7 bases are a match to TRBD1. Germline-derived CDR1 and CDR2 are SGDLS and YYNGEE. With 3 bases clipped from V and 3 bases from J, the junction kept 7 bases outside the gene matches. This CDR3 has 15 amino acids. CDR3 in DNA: TGTGCCAGCAGCGAACAGGGGATCCAGACAGATACGCAGTATTTT. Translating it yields CASSEQGIQTDTQYF.